This T cell receptor (beta chain) originates from a study of T cell changes during pregnancy in multiple sclerosis. CDR3 length equals 16 residues. Germline V CDR1 and CDR2: SGHAT, FQNNGV. V was shortened by 5 bases and J by 8 bases, with 22 bases between the two germline ends. Only in-frame clones appear in the TCRdb table, and some are missing; sequencing was by immunoSEQ multiplex PCR. Here the sample spans 70,000 to 95,000 clones, approximately 93% being singletons. The chain recombines TRBV11-2 with TRBJ2-4, with a possible D match to TRBD1 (8 bases). The sample here was peripheral blood, taken in the second trimester of pregnancy. This TCR was sampled from a female donor with multiple sclerosis, enrolled in a pregnancy study. DNA of the CDR3: TGTGCCAGCAGCCGGTTCATTACAGGGGGAGGGGACATTCAGTACTTC. Its protein is CASSRFITGGGDIQYF. Based on the CDR3 plus reference TRBV11-2 and TRBJ2-4, the full variable domain is EAGVAQSPRYKIIEKRQSVAFWCNPISGHATLYWYQQILGQGPKLLIQFQNNGVVDDSQLPKDRFSAERLKGVDSTLKIQPAKLEDSAVYLCASSRFITGGGDIQYFGAGTRLSVL.